This T cell receptor beta chain stems from a study of Graves' ophthalmopathy and Graves' hyperthyroidism. In the case of this clonotype: Antigen specificity is unknown.

Study observations and caveats: Ophthalmopathy progression cases were predicted by the model with 70.59% sensitivity and approximately 74% specificity.

RNA transcripts provided the template for amplifying TCR beta CDR3 regions. First-round RT-PCR relied on HTBI primers, and a second-round multiplex PCR came next. TCRdb ran MiXCR on the multiplex PCR reads and lists one entry per CDR3 protein. The sample consists of 11,000 to 15,000 distinct CDR3 sequences, about 50% of them appearing once. Patients were left out if they had other autoimmune diseases, uncontrolled infections, pregnancy or lactation. Sampling 10 ml of fresh peripheral blood provided the PBMCs. The CDR3 extends over 15 amino acids. Germline V gives CDR1 MNHNS, CDR2 SASEGT. V lost 0 bases and J 3 bases, leaving 11 bases between the germline ends.

The chain uses TRBV6-1 and TRBJ1-2, with D uncertain. The clonotype comes from a woman aged 30 to 39 with Graves' ophthalmopathy. Source material: peripheral blood. The CDR3 sequence is CASSEAGGNHYGYTF. The CDR3 region has the DNA TGTGCCAGCAGTGAAGCGGGCGGGAACCACTATGGCTACACCTTC.